The sequence of this TCR beta chain was determined in a study of T cell responses to AZD1222 COVID-19 vaccine. Study overall: Second doses were pooled across both intervals (about 4 or about 12 weeks). Overall study results and limits: Across spike, vaccine-associated CD4 TCRs were found, dominant at 160-218 and 743-854.

Clones were sequenced by immunoSEQ multiplex PCR, and TCRdb holds only the in-frame ones, with some missing. Of about 68,000 clones listed, 70% to 90% were seen once; the top ten hold roughly 2.7%. The V gene's germline CDR1 is SGHTA and CDR2 FQGNSA. This CDR3 region has 14 residues. The junction had 2 bases not matched to a gene; V was cut back by 0 bases and J by 4 bases. As concerns this clone: No antigen is known for it.

Sample: peripheral blood, taken on day 0 of AZD1222 vaccination. This sequence joins TRBV7-2 and TRBJ2-5, with TRBD1 matching 7 bases. The source is an adult in good health. CDR3 in DNA: TGTGCCAGCAGCTTAGCAGGGGGCGCAGAGACCCAGTACTTC. Its protein is CASSLAGGAETQYF.